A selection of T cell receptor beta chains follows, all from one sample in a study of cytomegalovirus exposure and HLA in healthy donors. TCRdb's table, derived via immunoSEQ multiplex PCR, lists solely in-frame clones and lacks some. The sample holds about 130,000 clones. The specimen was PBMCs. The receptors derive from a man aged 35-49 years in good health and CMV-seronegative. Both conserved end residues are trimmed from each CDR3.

ATSRDRQGAKTQY,TRBV15
ASSPPAGVNTEAF,TRBV18
ASSSGTGRIH,TRBV5-6
ASSLTSGRFVDTQY,TRBV19
ASRWVGGTGELF,TRBV19
ASSPSRLNTEAF,TRBV18
ASSPTGGTEAF,TRBV11-2
ASSIDVSRGDEQY,TRBV19
ASSPHTDTQY,TRBV9
ASSGGGGTGGSGNTIY,TRBV9
ASSLGQQDQPQH,TRBV4-1
ASSEAQLARYNEQF,TRBV2
ASSDRVNTEAF,TRBV10-2
ASRGTVNTGELF,TRBV28
ASSPTGTYNEQF,TRBV5-4
ASKNTGDYGYT,TRBV7-9
ASSQDLAGPPYEQY,TRBV4-2
SVGNSDSGNTIY,TRBV29-1
ASRERQASTDTQY,TRBV7-2
ASSLVQGARGYT,TRBV27
ASSWTGGLGELF,TRBV5-6
ASSQPGDEQY,TRBV4-2
ASSQGGPQH,TRBV7-2
ASSTLRGTSTDTQY,TRBV19
ASSHIGVRDEKLF,TRBV4-1
ASSLGGYGAGRSYEQY,TRBV5-1
ASSVRIGLAADDTQY,TRBV19
ASSPGGTEAF,TRBV10-1
ASSPTSGPNTGELF,TRBV7-9
ASSEVVLRGYGYT,TRBV2
ASSYARAGYEQY,TRBV6-6
SVGADRGHGYT,TRBV29-1
ASRGGGEKLF,TRBV23-1
ASSKDIYEQY,TRBV5-1
ASSLSNEIQAQY,TRBV11-2
ASSPGTGSGNTIY,TRBV4-1